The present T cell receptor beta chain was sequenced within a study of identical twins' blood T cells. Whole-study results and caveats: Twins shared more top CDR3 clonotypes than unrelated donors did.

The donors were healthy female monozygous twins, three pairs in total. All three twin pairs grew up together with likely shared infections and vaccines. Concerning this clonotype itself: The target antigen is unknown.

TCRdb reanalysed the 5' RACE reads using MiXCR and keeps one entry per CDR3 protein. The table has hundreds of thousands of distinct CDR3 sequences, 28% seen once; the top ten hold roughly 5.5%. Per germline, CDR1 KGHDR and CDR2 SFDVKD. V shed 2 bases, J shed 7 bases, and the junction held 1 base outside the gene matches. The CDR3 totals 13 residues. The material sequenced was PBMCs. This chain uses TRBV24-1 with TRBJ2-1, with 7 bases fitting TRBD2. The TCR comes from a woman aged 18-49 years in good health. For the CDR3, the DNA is TGTGCCACCAGTGATTGGACTAGGAATGAGCAGTTCTTC. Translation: CATSDWTRNEQFF.